The rows below give T cell receptor beta chains drawn from one sample of a study of T-cell memory formation after mild COVID-19. Each CDR3 protein gets one entry after TCRdb re-called the 5' RACE reads with MiXCR. This table holds about half a million distinct CDR3 sequences, roughly 18% found once. The sample comprised PBMCs or a T cell subset sorted from them (not recorded which). The receptor source for this set is an adult woman who had mild COVID-19 (a few samples of this study predate the infection). Cell type and time point are not known. The CDR3 runs from the conserved cysteine through the conserved F or W. The order of the fields is J gene, clone size, V gene, CDR3 protein. Clone sizes are given selectively: once, few, many, or a class where the clone is expanded.

J: TRBJ1-1
size: .
V: TRBV4-1
CDR3: CASSQDRMNTEAFF

J: TRBJ2-2
size: .
V: TRBV6-1
CDR3: CASSGRGLAATGELFF

J: TRBJ1-3
size: few
V: TRBV12-3/TRBV12-4
CDR3: CASCLGSGNTIYF

J: TRBJ2-1
size: many
V: TRBV7-9
CDR3: CASSLAGAYNEQFF

J: TRBJ2-5
size: few
V: TRBV9
CDR3: CASSVGGLAVSKETQYF

J: TRBJ2-1
size: .
V: TRBV24-1
CDR3: CATSDLTGHKSSYNEQFF

J: TRBJ2-7
size: .
V: TRBV6-6
CDR3: CASRGTGSYEQYF

J: TRBJ2-3
size: few
V: TRBV12-3/TRBV12-4
CDR3: CASTGLAGGPITDTQYF

J: TRBJ2-3
size: .
V: TRBV20-1
CDR3: CSASDDRRSRDTQYF

J: TRBJ2-5
size: .
V: TRBV20-1
CDR3: CSAPLAGGGETQYF

J: TRBJ2-1
size: .
V: TRBV29-1
CDR3: CSVEPENRDRGFF

J: TRBJ2-5
size: few
V: TRBV7-9
CDR3: CASSLVSASGVIIQETQYF

J: TRBJ2-7
size: .
V: TRBV5-1
CDR3: CASSLAAVQNGYEQYF

J: TRBJ1-2
size: .
V: TRBV20-1
CDR3: CSARGQGSYYGYTF

J: TRBJ2-7
size: .
V: TRBV5-6
CDR3: CASSLALPDRNYEQYF

J: TRBJ1-1
size: .
V: TRBV20-1
CDR3: CSARDRAPAAFF

J: TRBJ1-4
size: .
V: TRBV6-5
CDR3: CASRGQNEKLFF

J: TRBJ1-2
size: .
V: TRBV15
CDR3: CATSRDQTADRRDGYTF

J: TRBJ2-6
size: many
V: TRBV4-3
CDR3: CASSQVRYGGRVAGANVLTF

J: TRBJ2-1
size: .
V: TRBV6-6
CDR3: CASSYYTTGEQFF

J: TRBJ2-5
size: many
V: TRBV5-1
CDR3: CASSKDRAETQYF

J: TRBJ1-2
size: few
V: TRBV15
CDR3: CATSRDLGQAASSYGYTF

J: TRBJ2-5
size: few
V: TRBV9
CDR3: CASSIGTVWETQYF

J: TRBJ1-1
size: .
V: TRBV12-3/TRBV12-4
CDR3: CASSFSVGTGGTEAFF

J: TRBJ2-7
size: few
V: TRBV5-1
CDR3: CASPAFREQYF

J: TRBJ1-4
size: .
V: TRBV4-2
CDR3: CASSQDSTSGEKLFF

J: TRBJ1-1
size: .
V: TRBV18
CDR3: CASSPSPEAGRPEAFF

J: TRBJ2-1
size: .
V: TRBV12-3/TRBV12-4
CDR3: CASRGQGTINEQFF

J: TRBJ2-1
size: few
V: TRBV12-3/TRBV12-4
CDR3: CASSSTSGRSLNEQFF

J: TRBJ2-7
size: .
V: TRBV4-1
CDR3: CASSPGTGEIYEQYF

J: TRBJ1-2
size: .
V: TRBV7-8
CDR3: CASSLSPAGGGYTF